This paragraph reports one T cell receptor beta chain. CDR3 size: 13 residues. Germline V CDR1 and CDR2: MNHEY, SVGEGT. V shed 7 bases and J shed 1 base, with 7 bases lying between them. The sample belongs to a study of T-cell memory formation after mild COVID-19. TCRdb used MiXCR to reprocess the 5' RACE reads, holding one entry per CDR3 protein. The data contain 150,000 to 200,000 distinct CDR3 sequences, about 18% of them singletons. The sequenced sample was PBMCs or a T cell subset sorted from them (not recorded which). The rearrangement uses TRBV6-2 or TRBV6-3 and TRBJ2-2; the D is unclear. The TCR was taken from a young man who had mild COVID-19 (a few samples of this study predate the infection). Cell type and time point are not known. CDR3 region: CASKSRNTGELFF. The CDR3 region has the DNA TGTGCCAGCAAGTCCAGGAACACCGGGGAGCTGTTTTTT.